The TCR beta chain described here comes from a study of blood T cell repertoires in COVID-19. The wider study: PBMCs, B-cell-depleted T cells, or T cells provided the cDNA or gDNA that made up the material.

Germline CDR1 is LGHDT and CDR2 is YNNKEL (reference sequence). CDR3 length: 14 amino acids. Repertoires were generated with immunoSEQ multiplex PCR, while TCRdb's copy carries only in-frame clones and drops some. This repertoire shows about 330,000 clones, roughly nine tenths found once; its top ten account for 1%. To note about this clone: The junction departs from the called germline gene at one end, perhaps through a read error.

Cohort assignment relied on participant-reported clinical history. Two consecutive negative NP/OP PCR tests, clearance, or resolved symptoms defined Cohort 3 recovery. Material: PBMCs or T cells enriched from blood (not recorded which). The genes are TRBV3-1 (or the pseudogene TRBV3-2) and TRBJ2-1; D is ambiguous. The source of this sequence is a young woman who had recovered from COVID-19. CDR3 sequence reads: CASSQESGSLGQFF. DNA of the CDR3: TGTGCCAGCAGTCAAGAGAGTGGTTCGCTCGGGCAGTTCTTC.